This TCR beta chain was obtained from a study of Graves' ophthalmopathy and Graves' hyperthyroidism (dated by TCRdb to the late 2010s). General notes on the study: Hyperthyroidism was defined as stable when no progression to ophthalmopathy occurred within 18 months of follow-up. Following sampling, methimazole starting at 30 mg daily was administered to hyperthyroidism patients, and high-dose intravenous methylprednisolone was administered to ophthalmopathy patients. T-cell repertoires of thyroid tissue and blood were compared in more than five hyperthyroidism patients. In total, approximately 130 blood samples were TCR-sequenced: 43 ophthalmopathy, roughly 80 hyperthyroidism and around 17 hyperthyroidism-to-ophthalmopathy patients. To explore V-J signatures that distinguish ophthalmopathy from hyperthyroidism, a discovery set of around 100 patients was enrolled, made up of approximately 45 with ophthalmopathy and 57 with stable hyperthyroidism. The study used TCR beta repertoire signatures to distinguish Graves' ophthalmopathy from Graves' hyperthyroidism and to predict progression to ophthalmopathy. The independent validation cohort included 18 to 20 hyperthyroidism patients plus 17 patients who later progressed from hyperthyroidism to ophthalmopathy.

TCR beta CDR3 regions were amplified from RNA transcripts for repertoire sequencing. A first-round RT-PCR used HTBI primers with the Qiagen OneStep RT-PCR kit, followed by a second-round multiplex PCR, size selection and purification. Libraries were sequenced paired-end with 100 bp reads on an Illumina HiSeq2000. Per the original workflow: SOAPnuke was used to process the reads, removing any read that contained adapters or uncalled bases, had a mean Phred below 15, or lacked an exact match to the constant primer or identifier. COPE v1.2.5 was used to merge the high-quality paired reads. Clonotypes were defined as unique nucleotide sequences and were aligned to IMGT TRB V, D and J references using MiTCR v1.1. The analysis was limited to V-J combinations with a frequency above 0.0001, which together covered 99.2% of the repertoires. A TCR clonal expansion and chaos score per V-J combination was defined as the ratio of F50 clonal expansion to chaos observed in the TCRdist matrix. Features were reduced by Welch's t-statistics and random forest to more than 10 V-J combinations, which fed a naive Bayes classifier. The Morisita-Horn index was used to measure how similar the thyroid and blood repertoires were. Using fastp at Q25 and MiXCR, TCRdb reprocessed the public reads and kept productive beta chains. Rows are combined by CDR3 protein, so each entry shows the most common genes and DNA. The V and J calls here are based on TCRdb, not the publication. The sample yields about 1.1 million distinct CDR3 sequences; about two fifths were counted once. The ten top clones hold 11% of the sample.

Summary of the overall study and its limitations: In validation, the model predicted ophthalmopathy progression with 55% to 71% sensitivity and less than 80% specificity; roughly 11 predicted patients were CT-confirmed with GO in a median of around 6 months. Sample size was not predetermined statistically, and investigators were not blinded to group allocation. In cross-validation, the 13-signature model distinguished ophthalmopathy from stable hyperthyroidism with around 86% sensitivity and 81.08% specificity, while in the test set the corresponding values were 80% and 75%. Most expanded thyroid clonotypes with a frequency above 0.001 also appeared in blood, which suggests that blood repertoires may reflect the immune response in the thyroid.

Hyperthyroidism patients were newly diagnosed, were aged 18 to 65 years, and had a disease duration under 2 months. Anyone with other autoimmune diseases, uncontrolled infections, pregnancy or lactation was excluded from the study. Clinical symptoms, serum thyroxine, TRAb, thyroid ultrasound and orbital computed tomography were used for diagnosis. Trizol reagent was used to extract the total RNA, and its quality was then checked on an Agilent 2100 Bioanalyzer. On this clonotype itself: The specificity of this receptor is unknown. Being one base from a much bigger clone, this may be a read error.

The V end loses 4 bases and the J end loses 7 bases, and a stretch of 16 bases separates them. The germline V gene gives CDR1 as SQVTM and CDR2 as ANQGSEA. The CDR3 contains 14 residues, cysteine and phenylalanine counted. The entry retains the CDR3 DNA only, 42 bases that are in frame from base 1. The rearranged chain carries TRBV29-1 and TRBJ1-4; the D region possibly corresponds to TRBD1 (6 bases align). The source material was peripheral blood or thyroid tissue (not recorded which). The clonotype comes from an adult man with Graves' hyperthyroidism. The DNA is as follows: TGCAGCGTTGGGGAGGACAGAAGGGGTGAAAAACTGTTTTTT. Protein translation: CSVGEDRRGEKLFF.